A single sample gave rise to the 25 T cell receptor beta chains below, sequenced in a study of blood T cells in healthy people across ages. Primers used in a second PCR of about 7 to 11 cycles were a sample-barcoded 5' primer and a J-beta primer mix. TCRdb re-analysed the 5' RACE reads in MiXCR, keeping a single row per CDR3 protein. The sample shows more than 1.4 million distinct CDR3 sequences, 42% of them seen only once. Sample: blood. The receptors originated from a woman younger than 30 in good health.

There are a few counts of this clonotype. The chain has TRBV3-1 and TRBJ2-1; D may be TRBD1 (5 bases). The CDR3 is 15 amino acids. The ends were cut back, 5 bases at V and 3 bases at J, with 14 bases in the middle. The germline V gene has CDR1 LGHDT and CDR2 YNNKEL (reference sequence). CDR3 DNA sequence: TGTGCCAGCAGCTTGCGGTTGGACAACTACAATGAGCAGTTCTTC. Encoded protein: CASSLRLDNYNEQFF.

The V gene is TRBV2, the J gene TRBJ2-5; 8 positions agree with TRBD2. Germline trimming cut 4 bases from V and 4 bases from J; bases unmatched to any gene: 14. The CDR3 loop spans 17 amino acids. Germline CDR1 SNHLY, CDR2 FYNNEI. CDR3 bases: TGTGCCAGCAGTGCCATGTACAGCGGGACTAGGGGAGAGACCCAGTACTTC. Translated, it gives CASSAMYSGTRGETQYF.

This clonotype appeared a few times. The V gene is TRBV7-2, the J gene TRBJ1-4; D unresolved. CDR1 SGHTA and CDR2 FQGNSA come from the germline V gene. The CDR3 runs to 15 residues. V lost 6 bases, J lost 1 base, and 12 bases lay in between. The CDR3 spells CASSPFLGTNEKLFF. CDR3 nucleotides: TGTGCCAGCAGTCCTTTCCTTGGAACTAATGAAAAACTGTTTTTT.

The V gene is TRBV21-1, the J gene TRBJ2-7; TRBD1 is taken as the D call from the table, unchecked against the DNA. TRBV21-1 counts as a pseudogene. The length of the CDR3 is 19 residues. DNA of the CDR3: TGTGCCAGCAGCCCCTTCGAGGGACAGGGGGGCCCCAGCTCCTACGAGCAGTACTTC. Its protein is CASSPFEGQGGPSSYEQYF.

Only one count was recorded for this clonotype. J is TRBJ1-5 and V is TRBV27; TRBD1 aligns across 9 bases. V lost 6 bases to trimming and J lost 4 bases; unmatched junction nucleotides: 4. The CDR3 sequence is 14 residues long. Germline V gene sequence: CDR1 MNHEY, CDR2 SMNVEV (reference sequence). CDR3 in DNA: TGTGCCAGCAGCCGGGACAGGGAAAATCAGCCCCAGCATTTT. This translates into CASSRDRENQPQHF.

A few counts support this clonotype. The gene calls are TRBV5-1 and TRBJ2-5; D tentatively reads TRBD1 or TRBD2 (5 bases each). V was clipped by 0 bases and J by 11 bases, with 17 bases between them. Germline values: CDR1 SGHRS, CDR2 YFSETQ. The length of the CDR3 is 14 residues. CDR3 nucleotide sequence: TGCGCCAGCAGCTTGGCCGGGACCGCGAGGGAGCAGTACTTC. It is translated as CASSLAGTAREQYF.

The genes are TRBV5-4 and TRBJ2-5; the D is unclear. CDR3 length equals 13 residues. CDR1 and CDR2 from the germline V gene are SGHNT and YYREEE (reference sequence). V was trimmed by 4 bases and J by 2 bases, leaving 9 bases between them. CDR3 in DNA: TGTGCCAGCAGCCCCGAAGAGCAAGAGACCCAGTACTTC. Its protein product is CASSPEEQETQYF.

Turning to this clonotype: One base away lies a much larger clone, so this may be a sequencing read error. In this CDR3 the conserved last residue, phenylalanine or tryptophan, is missing, so a read error is likely. This chain connects TRBV29-1 to TRBJ2-5; the D gene is possibly TRBD2 (5 bases). This CDR3 region has 14 residues. V lost 0 bases to trimming and J lost 4 bases, with 12 bases between them. The germline V gene has CDR1 SQVTM and CDR2 ANQGSEA. The chain's CDR3 is CSVEDHQAGETQYL. CDR3 nucleotide sequence: TGCAGCGTTGAAGATCATCAGGCGGGAGAGACCCAGTACTTA.

This clonotype came up a few times. The chain carries TRBV7-9 and TRBJ2-7; 11 bases agree with TRBD2. J lost 0 bases, V lost 6 bases, and 7 bases had no gene match. The CDR3 sequence is 16 residues long. The germline V gene encodes CDR1 SEHNR and CDR2 FQNEAQ (reference sequence). The CDR3 nucleotides read TGTGCCAGCAGGTCGACTAGCGGGGATAGCTCCTACGAGCAGTACTTC. This gives the protein CASRSTSGDSSYEQYF.

In its sample, this clonotype was seen once. This chain uses TRBV20-1 with TRBJ2-1; 10 bases line up with TRBD1. The CDR3 extends over 16 amino acids. CDR1 and CDR2 from the germline V gene are DFQATT and SNEGSKA (reference sequence). V lost 3 bases to trimming and J lost 5 bases; unmatched junction nucleotides: 10. The CDR3 sequence: CSARKPGTGVHNEQFF. As DNA, the CDR3 is TGCAGTGCTAGGAAGCCCGGGACAGGGGTGCACAATGAGCAGTTCTTC.

The rearrangement uses TRBV6-5 and TRBJ2-7; TRBD2 agrees at 7 bases. V shed 8 bases, J shed 2 bases, and the junction held 3 bases outside the gene matches. This CDR3 is 12 amino acids long. Germline V CDR1 and CDR2: MNHEY, SVGAGI. The CDR3 DNA is TGTGCCAGCGAGGGAGGGCCCTACGAGCAGTACTTC. It codes for CASEGGPYEQYF.

The chain couples TRBV24-1 to TRBJ2-3, with TRBD1 identical over 9 bases. The CDR3 runs to 16 residues. Germline values: CDR1 KGHDR, CDR2 SFDVKD. J gave up 0 bases and V 5 bases, and 5 bases lay outside the gene matches. The CDR3 spells CATSGGTGKSTDTQYF. The CDR3, as DNA: TGTGCCACCAGTGGCGGGACAGGGAAAAGCACAGATACGCAGTATTTT.

In nucleotides, the CDR3 is TGTGCCAGCAGCCCCCGGCTAGCGGGGGGTCAGACCCAGTACTTC. It encodes CASSPRLAGGQTQYF. J is TRBJ2-7 and V is TRBV9; 11 nucleotides match TRBD2. The DNA end is a closer match to TRBJ2-5, so the J assignment may be wrong. This CDR3 is 15 amino acids long. CDR1 and CDR2 (germline): SGDLS, YYNGEE.

In this sample, this clonotype turned up many times. The chain joins TRBV29-1 to TRBJ2-2; D unresolved. Trimming cost V 6 bases and J 1 base, with 3 bases left between them. The length of the CDR3 is 11 residues. Germline V gene data show CDR1 as SQVTM and CDR2 as ANQGSEA. The CDR3 DNA reads as TGCAGCGTACGGAACACCGGGGAGCTGTTTTTT. This sequence encodes CSVRNTGELFF.

The chain links TRBV20-1 to TRBJ2-5, with D perhaps TRBD2 (5 bases). Per germline, CDR1 DFQATT and CDR2 SNEGSKA (reference sequence). This CDR3 is 14 amino acids long. V was trimmed by 3 bases and J by 11 bases, leaving 22 bases between them. The CDR3 nucleotides are TGCAGTGCTAGCAGCGGAGTCCGTACGGATGAGCAGTACTTC. This codes for CSASSGVRTDEQYF.

The genes are TRBV20-1 and TRBJ1-2; D possibly corresponds to TRBD1 (6 bases). This CDR3 spans 14 amino acids. CDR1 is DFQATT and CDR2 is SNEGSKA in the germline V gene (reference sequence). CDR3: CSKKGGGVNYGYTF. The CDR3 nucleotides are TGCAGCAAGAAGGGGGGGGGAGTAAACTATGGCTACACCTTC.

This clonotype was seen a few times. The CDR3 loop is CASSQELGQGGPDTQYF. The DNA for the CDR3 is TGCGCCAGCAGCCAAGAGTTGGGGCAGGGCGGCCCAGATACGCAGTATTTT. V and J are TRBV4-1 and TRBJ2-3; D is perhaps TRBD1 (5 bases). V lost 0 bases, J lost 4 bases, and 17 bases lay in between. This CDR3 is built from 17 residues. Germline V gene lookup returns CDR1 MGHRA and CDR2 YSYEKL.

This clonotype showed up just once. The chain uses TRBV6-6 and TRBJ2-5; no definite D call. The V and J ends lost 0 bases and 0 bases respectively, with 8 bases between them. Germline lookup yields CDR1 MNHNY and CDR2 SVGAGI (reference sequence). The CDR3 loop spans 15 amino acids. The CDR3 region is CASSYSSLYQETQYF. The CDR3 bases are TGTGCCAGCAGTTACTCGAGTCTGTACCAAGAGACCCAGTACTTC.

This clonotype was detected ten times or more. The rearrangement links TRBV28 to TRBJ2-7; D unclear. The CDR3 totals 12 residues. Germline values: CDR1 MDHEN, CDR2 SYDVKM. Trimming cost V 2 bases and J 2 bases, with 4 bases left between them. CDR3 residues: CASSLLTYEQYF. The CDR3 DNA reads TGTGCCAGCAGTTTACTGACCTACGAGCAGTACTTC.

This clonotype has a handful of counts. The rearrangement uses TRBV15 and TRBJ2-7; D may be TRBD1 (5 bases). This CDR3 is 14 amino acids long. From germline, CDR1 is LNHNV and CDR2 YYDKDF (reference sequence). V was pared by 0 bases and J by 5 bases, with 11 bases between. The CDR3 sequence: CATSRDYQGDEQYF. DNA for the CDR3: TGTGCCACCAGCAGAGATTACCAGGGCGACGAGCAGTACTTC.

This clonotype was observed a handful of times. The chain uses TRBV20-1 and TRBJ2-2; a possible D gene is TRBD1 (6 bases). CDR1 DFQATT and CDR2 SNEGSKA come from the germline V gene (reference sequence). The CDR3 spans 16 residues. V dropped 5 bases and J dropped 3 bases, with 19 bases sitting between them. This CDR3 reads CSASKPGHYYTGELFF. The CDR3 nucleotides read TGCAGTGCTTCCAAACCGGGACACTACTACACCGGGGAGCTGTTTTTT.

This clonotype was seen a handful of times. This chain connects TRBV20-1 to TRBJ1-1, with D uncertain. The CDR3 is made up of 13 amino acids. Germline V gene lookup returns CDR1 DFQATT and CDR2 SNEGSKA (reference sequence). Trimming left V 3 bases short and J 6 bases short, with 14 bases between. This chain's CDR3 is CSASGHLRAEAFF. The CDR3 DNA reads as TGCAGTGCTAGTGGGCACCTTCGTGCTGAAGCTTTCTTT.

As to this clonotype: At one boundary the junction diverges from the germline segment, which might be a read error. The genes are TRBV7-9 and TRBJ1-5, with a weak D call TRBD1 (6 bases). From germline, CDR1 is SEHNR and CDR2 FQNEAQ (reference sequence). The CDR3 sequence is 16 residues long. The CDR3: CTSSGAGGTSNQPQHF. CDR3 DNA: TGTACCAGCAGCGGGGCGGGGGGCACTAGCAATCAGCCCCAGCATTTT. The variable domain in full, completed from reference TRBV7-9 and TRBJ1-5, reads DTGVSQNPRHKITKRGQNVTFRCDPISEHNRLYWYRQTLGQGPEFLTYFQNEAQLEKSRLLSDRFSAERPKGSFSTLEIQRTEQGDSAMYLCTSSGAGGTSNQPQHFGDGTRLSIL.

In this sample, this clonotype turned up a few times. J is TRBJ2-7 and V is TRBV20-1; 7 bases fit TRBD1. This CDR3 is 12 amino acids long. The J segment lost 4 bases and the V segment lost 5 bases, leaving 5 bases of the junction unmatched. CDR1 and CDR2 (germline): DFQATT, SNEGSKA (reference sequence). CDR3 sequence reads: CSAGTVIYEQYF. The CDR3 DNA is TGCAGTGCTGGGACAGTAATATACGAGCAGTACTTC.

The chain joins TRBV5-6 to TRBJ2-3; 8 nucleotides line up with TRBD2. Trimming took 1 base from V and 7 from J; bases not matched to a gene: 8. CDR3 size: 15 residues. Per germline, CDR1 SGHDT and CDR2 YYEEEE. CDR3 sequence: CASSLMAGGWNTQYF. CDR3 coding DNA: TGTGCCAGCAGCTTGATGGCGGGGGGTTGGAATACGCAGTATTTT.